This T cell receptor beta chain was obtained from a study of T cell responses to AZD1222 COVID-19 vaccine. Whole-study results and caveats: Donors were mostly white British, more females; clonal diversity possibly underestimated. Sampling captured repertoires only after the peak T cell response.

This clone occurred once. Its antigen is not identified. The CDR3 is 14 amino acids. In germline, CDR1 is MNHNS, CDR2 SASEGT. V shed 1 base and J shed 7 bases, with 10 bases lying between them. Some clones are missing from TCRdb's copy, which holds only in-frame ones; the method was immunoSEQ multiplex PCR. The sample has about 150,000 clones; about 91% are singletons. The rearrangement joins TRBV6-1 to TRBJ2-2; D might be TRBD2 (6 bases). The TCR originated in an adult in good health. Sequencing used peripheral blood, obtained on day 0 of AZD1222 vaccination. CDR3 protein: CASSEVGEDGELFF. CDR3 nucleotides: TGTGCCAGCAGTGAAGTTGGGGAGGACGGGGAGCTGTTTTTT.